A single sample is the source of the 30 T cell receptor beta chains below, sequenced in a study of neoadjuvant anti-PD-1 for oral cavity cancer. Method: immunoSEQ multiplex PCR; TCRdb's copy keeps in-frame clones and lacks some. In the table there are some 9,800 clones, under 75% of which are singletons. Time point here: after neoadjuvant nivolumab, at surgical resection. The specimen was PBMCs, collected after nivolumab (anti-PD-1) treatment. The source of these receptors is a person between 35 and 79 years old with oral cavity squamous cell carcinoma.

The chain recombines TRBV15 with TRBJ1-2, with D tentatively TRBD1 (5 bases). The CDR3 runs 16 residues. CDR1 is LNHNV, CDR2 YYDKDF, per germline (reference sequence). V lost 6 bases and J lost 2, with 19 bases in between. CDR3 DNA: TGTGCCACCAGTCAGGGAAGTTCGGATCGGAACTATGGCTACACCTTC. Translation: CATSQGSSDRNYGYTF.

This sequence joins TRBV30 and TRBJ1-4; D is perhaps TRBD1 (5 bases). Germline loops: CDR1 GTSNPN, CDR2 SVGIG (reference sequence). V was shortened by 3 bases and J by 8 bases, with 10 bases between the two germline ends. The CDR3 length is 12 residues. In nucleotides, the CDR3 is TGTGCCTGGAGCCCCAAGGGGGAAAAACTGTTTTTT. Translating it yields CAWSPKGEKLFF.

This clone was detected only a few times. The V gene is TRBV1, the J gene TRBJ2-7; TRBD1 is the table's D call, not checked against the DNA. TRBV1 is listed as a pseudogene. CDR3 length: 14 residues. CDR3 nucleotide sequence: TGCACCAGCAGCCACAGGGGGAGACCCTACGAGCAGTACTTC. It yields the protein CTSSHRGRPYEQYF.

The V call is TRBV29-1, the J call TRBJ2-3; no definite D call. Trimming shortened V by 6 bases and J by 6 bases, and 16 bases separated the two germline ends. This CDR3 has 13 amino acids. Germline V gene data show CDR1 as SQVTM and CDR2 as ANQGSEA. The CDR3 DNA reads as TGCAGCGTAAAGGGATCACCCGGGGATACGCAGTATTTT. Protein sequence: CSVKGSPGDTQYF.

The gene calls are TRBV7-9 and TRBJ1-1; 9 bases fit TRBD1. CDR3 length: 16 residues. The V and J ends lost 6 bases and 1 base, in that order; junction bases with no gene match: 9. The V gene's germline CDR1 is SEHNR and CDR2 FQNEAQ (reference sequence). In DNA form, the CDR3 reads TGTGCCAGCAGGTACGGGACAGGGCTCGCGAACACTGAAGCTTTCTTT. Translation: CASRYGTGLANTEAFF. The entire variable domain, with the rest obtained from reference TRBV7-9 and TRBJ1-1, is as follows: DTGVSQNPRHKITKRGQNVTFRCDPISEHNRLYWYRQTLGQGPEFLTYFQNEAQLEKSRLLSDRFSAERPKGSFSTLEIQRTEQGDSAMYLCASRYGTGLANTEAFFGQGTRLTVV.

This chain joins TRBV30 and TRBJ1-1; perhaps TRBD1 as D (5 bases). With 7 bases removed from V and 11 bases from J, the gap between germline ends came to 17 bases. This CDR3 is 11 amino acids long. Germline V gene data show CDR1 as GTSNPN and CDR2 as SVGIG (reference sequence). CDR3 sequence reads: CALEEGLGAFF. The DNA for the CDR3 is TGTGCCTTGGAGGAGGGGCTTGGGGCTTTCTTT.

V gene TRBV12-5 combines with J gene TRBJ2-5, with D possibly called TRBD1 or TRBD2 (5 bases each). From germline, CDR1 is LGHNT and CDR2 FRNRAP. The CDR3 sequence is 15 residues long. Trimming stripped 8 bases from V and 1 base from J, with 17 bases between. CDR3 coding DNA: TGTGCTAGTAGCTTGTCCGGGGCCCTCCAAGAGACCCAGTACTTC. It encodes CASSLSGALQETQYF.

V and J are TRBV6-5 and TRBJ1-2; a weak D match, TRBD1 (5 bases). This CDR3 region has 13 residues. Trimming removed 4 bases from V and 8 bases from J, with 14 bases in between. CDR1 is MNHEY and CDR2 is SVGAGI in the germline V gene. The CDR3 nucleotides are TGTGCCAGCAGTTCTGACAGACCTAAGGGCTACACCTTC. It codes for CASSSDRPKGYTF.

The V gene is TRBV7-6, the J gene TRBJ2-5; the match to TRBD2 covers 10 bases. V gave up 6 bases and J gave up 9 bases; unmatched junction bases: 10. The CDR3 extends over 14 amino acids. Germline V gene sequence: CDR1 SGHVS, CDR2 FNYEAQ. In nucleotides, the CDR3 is TGTGCCAGCAGGGGGGTCCTAGCGGGAGACTCCCAGTACTTC. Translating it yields CASRGVLAGDSQYF.

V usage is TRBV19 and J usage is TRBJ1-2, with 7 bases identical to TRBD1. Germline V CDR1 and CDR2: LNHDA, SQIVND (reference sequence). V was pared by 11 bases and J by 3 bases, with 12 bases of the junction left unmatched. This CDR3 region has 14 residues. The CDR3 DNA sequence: TGTGCCGGAAGCCCTAGCGGGACAGACTATGGCTACACCTTC. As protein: CAGSPSGTDYGYTF.

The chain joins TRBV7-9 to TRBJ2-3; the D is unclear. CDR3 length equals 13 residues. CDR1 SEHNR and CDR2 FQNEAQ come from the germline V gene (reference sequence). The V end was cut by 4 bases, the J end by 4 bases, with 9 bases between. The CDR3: CASSSKWADTQYF. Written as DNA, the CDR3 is TGTGCCAGCAGCTCAAAGTGGGCAGATACGCAGTATTTT.

The CDR3 sequence: CASSVGGPNEQFF. The CDR3 bases are TGTGCCAGCAGCGTCGGGGGGCCGAATGAGCAGTTCTTC. The gene calls are TRBV9 and TRBJ2-1, with D possibly being TRBD2 (7 bases). CDR1 and CDR2 (germline): SGDLS, YYNGEE. The CDR3 is 13 amino acids. The V gene lost 2 bases and the J gene lost 7 bases, with 10 bases spanning the gap.

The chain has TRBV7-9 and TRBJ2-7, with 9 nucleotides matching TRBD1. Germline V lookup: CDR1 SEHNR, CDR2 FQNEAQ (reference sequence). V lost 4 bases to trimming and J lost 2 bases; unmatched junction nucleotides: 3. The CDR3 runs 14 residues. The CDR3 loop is CASSSGQGAYEQYF. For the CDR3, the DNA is TGTGCCAGCAGCTCGGGACAGGGCGCCTACGAGCAGTACTTC. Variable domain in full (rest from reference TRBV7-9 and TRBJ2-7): DTGVSQNPRHKITKRGQNVTFRCDPISEHNRLYWYRQTLGQGPEFLTYFQNEAQLEKSRLLSDRFSAERPKGSFSTLEIQRTEQGDSAMYLCASSSGQGAYEQYFGPGTRLTVT.

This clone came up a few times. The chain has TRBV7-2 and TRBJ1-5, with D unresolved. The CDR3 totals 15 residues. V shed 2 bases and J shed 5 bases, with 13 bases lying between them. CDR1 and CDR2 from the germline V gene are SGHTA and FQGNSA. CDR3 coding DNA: TGTGCCAGCAGCTTAAGCATCAGCAGAGATCAGCCCCAGCATTTT. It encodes CASSLSISRDQPQHF.

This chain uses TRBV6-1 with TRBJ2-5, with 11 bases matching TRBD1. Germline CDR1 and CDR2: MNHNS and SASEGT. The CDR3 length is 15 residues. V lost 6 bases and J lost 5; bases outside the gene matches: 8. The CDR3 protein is CASRAPGTGGETQYF. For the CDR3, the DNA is TGTGCCAGCAGAGCTCCCGGGACAGGGGGTGAGACCCAGTACTTC.

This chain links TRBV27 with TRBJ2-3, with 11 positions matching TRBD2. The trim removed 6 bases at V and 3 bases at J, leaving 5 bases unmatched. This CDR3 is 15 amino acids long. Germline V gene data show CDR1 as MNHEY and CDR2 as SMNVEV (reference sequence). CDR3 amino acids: CASRRGTSGTDTQYF. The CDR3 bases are TGTGCCAGCAGGCGTGGGACTAGCGGAACAGATACGCAGTATTTT.

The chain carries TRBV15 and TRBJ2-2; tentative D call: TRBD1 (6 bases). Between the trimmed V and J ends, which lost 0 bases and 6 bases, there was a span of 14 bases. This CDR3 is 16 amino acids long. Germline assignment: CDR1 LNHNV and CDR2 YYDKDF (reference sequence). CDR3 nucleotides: TGTGCCACCAGCAGAGATCGATACAGGGCTGCCGGGGAGCTGTTTTTT. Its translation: CATSRDRYRAAGELFF.

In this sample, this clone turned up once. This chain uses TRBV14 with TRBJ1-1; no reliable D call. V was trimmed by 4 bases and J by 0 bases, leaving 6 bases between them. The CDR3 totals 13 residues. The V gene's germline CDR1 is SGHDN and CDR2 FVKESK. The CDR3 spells CASSRYMNTEAFF. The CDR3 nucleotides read TGTGCCAGCAGCCGTTACATGAACACTGAAGCTTTCTTT.

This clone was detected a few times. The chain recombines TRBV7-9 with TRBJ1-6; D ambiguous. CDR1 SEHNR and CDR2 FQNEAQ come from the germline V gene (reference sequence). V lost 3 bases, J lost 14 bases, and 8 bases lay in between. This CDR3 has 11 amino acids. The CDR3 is CASSLEHTLHF. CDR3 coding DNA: TGTGCCAGCAGCTTGGAACACACCCTCCACTTT.

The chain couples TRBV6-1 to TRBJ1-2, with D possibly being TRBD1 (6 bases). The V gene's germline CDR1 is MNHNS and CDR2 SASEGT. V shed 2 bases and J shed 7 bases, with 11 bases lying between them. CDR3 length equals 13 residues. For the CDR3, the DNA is TGTGCCAGCAGTGAAACAGGCAGGGGTGGCTACACCTTC. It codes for CASSETGRGGYTF.

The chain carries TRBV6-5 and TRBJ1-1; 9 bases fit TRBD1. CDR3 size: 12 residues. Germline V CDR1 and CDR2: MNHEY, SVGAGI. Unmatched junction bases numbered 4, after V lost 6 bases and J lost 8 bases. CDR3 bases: TGTGCCAGCAGGCGGACAGGGGCCGAAGCTTTCTTT. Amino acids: CASRRTGAEAFF.

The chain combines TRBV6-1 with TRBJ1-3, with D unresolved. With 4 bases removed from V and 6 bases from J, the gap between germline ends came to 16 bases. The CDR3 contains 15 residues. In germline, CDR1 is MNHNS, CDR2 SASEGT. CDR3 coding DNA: TGTGCCAGCAGTGTTCTAACTGGATATGAAAACACCATATATTTT. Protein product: CASSVLTGYENTIYF.

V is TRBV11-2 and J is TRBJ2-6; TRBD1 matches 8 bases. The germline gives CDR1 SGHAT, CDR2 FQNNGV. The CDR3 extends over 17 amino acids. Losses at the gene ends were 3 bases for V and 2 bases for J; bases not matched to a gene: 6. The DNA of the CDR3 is TGTGCCAGCAGCTTGATGCGGACAGGGCCTGGGGCCAACGTCCTGACTTTC. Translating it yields CASSLMRTGPGANVLTF.

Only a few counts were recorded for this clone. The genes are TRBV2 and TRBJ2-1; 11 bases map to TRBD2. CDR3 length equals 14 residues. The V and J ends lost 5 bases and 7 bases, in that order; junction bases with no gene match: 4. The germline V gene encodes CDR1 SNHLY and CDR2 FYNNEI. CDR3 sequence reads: CASSPLAGVNEQFF. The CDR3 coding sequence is TGTGCCAGCAGTCCACTAGCGGGAGTAAATGAGCAGTTCTTC.

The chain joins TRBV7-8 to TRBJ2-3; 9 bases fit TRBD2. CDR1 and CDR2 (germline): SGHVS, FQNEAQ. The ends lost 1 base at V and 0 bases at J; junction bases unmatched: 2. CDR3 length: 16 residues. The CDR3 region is CASSLVSGRSTDTQYF. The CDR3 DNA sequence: TGTGCCAGCAGCTTAGTCAGCGGGAGGAGCACAGATACGCAGTATTTT.

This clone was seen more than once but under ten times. CDR3: CASSPAGGPYNEQFF. As DNA, the CDR3 is TGTGCCAGCAGCCCTGCGGGAGGGCCCTACAATGAGCAGTTCTTC. V usage is TRBV11-2 and J usage is TRBJ2-1; the match to TRBD2 covers 9 bases. From germline, CDR1 is SGHAT and CDR2 FQNNGV. J was trimmed by 2 bases and V by 5 bases; bases with no gene match: 4. CDR3 length: 15 residues.

CDR3 nucleotides: TGCGCCAGCAGCCAGACACAGGGATCCCATGAGCAGTTCTTC. As protein: CASSQTQGSHEQFF. The chain uses TRBV5-1 and TRBJ2-1; D may be TRBD1 (6 bases). This CDR3 spans 14 amino acids. The germline CDR1 and CDR2 sequences are SGHRS and YFSETQ. V lost 4 bases and J 8 bases, leaving 16 bases between the germline ends. Variable domain in full (rest from reference TRBV5-1 and TRBJ2-1): KAGVTQTPRYLIKTRGQQVTLSCSPISGHRSVSWYQQTPGQGLQFLFEYFSETQRNKGNFPGRFSGRQFSNSRSEMNVSTLELGDSALYLCASSQTQGSHEQFFGPGTRLTVL.

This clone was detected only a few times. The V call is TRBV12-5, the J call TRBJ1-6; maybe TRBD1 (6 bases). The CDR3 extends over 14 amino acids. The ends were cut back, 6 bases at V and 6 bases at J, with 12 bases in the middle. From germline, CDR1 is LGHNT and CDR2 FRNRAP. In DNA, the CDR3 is TGTGCTAGTGGCCCAGGACAGAGTAATTCACCCCTCCACTTT. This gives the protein CASGPGQSNSPLHF.

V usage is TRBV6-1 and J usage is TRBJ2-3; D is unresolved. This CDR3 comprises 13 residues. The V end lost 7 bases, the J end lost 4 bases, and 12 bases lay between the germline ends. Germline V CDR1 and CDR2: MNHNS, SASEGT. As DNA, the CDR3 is TGTGCCAGCACCCACTCCCCCCCAGATACGCAGTATTTT. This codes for CASTHSPPDTQYF.

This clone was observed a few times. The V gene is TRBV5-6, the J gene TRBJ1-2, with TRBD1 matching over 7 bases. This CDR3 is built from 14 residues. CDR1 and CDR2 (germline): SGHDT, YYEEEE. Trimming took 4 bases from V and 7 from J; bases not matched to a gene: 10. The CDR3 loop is CASSQGQRVAGYTF. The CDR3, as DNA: TGTGCCAGCAGCCAGGGACAGAGGGTGGCTGGCTACACCTTC.